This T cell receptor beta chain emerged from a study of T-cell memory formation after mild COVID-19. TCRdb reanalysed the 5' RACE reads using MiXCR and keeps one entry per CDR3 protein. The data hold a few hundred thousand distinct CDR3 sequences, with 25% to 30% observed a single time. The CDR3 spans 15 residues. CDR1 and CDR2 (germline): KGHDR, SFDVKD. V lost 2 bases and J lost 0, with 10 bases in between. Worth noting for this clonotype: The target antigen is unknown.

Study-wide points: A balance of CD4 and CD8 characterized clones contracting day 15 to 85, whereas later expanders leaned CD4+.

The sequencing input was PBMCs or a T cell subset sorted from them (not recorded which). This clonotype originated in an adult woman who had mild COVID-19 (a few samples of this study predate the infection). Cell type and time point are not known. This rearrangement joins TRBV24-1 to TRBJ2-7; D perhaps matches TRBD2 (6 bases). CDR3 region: CATSDSGGGSYEQYF. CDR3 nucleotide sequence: TGTGCCACCAGTGATTCCGGGGGAGGCTCCTACGAGCAGTACTTC.